The clone carrying this T cell receptor beta chain was seen ten or more times. TCRdb re-clonotyped the PCR reads through MiXCR. In the table there are about 25,000 clones, approximately 24% of which are singletons. Patients were all untreated before their thyroid surgery. Trimming pared 0 bases from V and 1 base from J, leaving 9 bases between. CDR3 size: 15 residues. The germline CDR1 and CDR2 sequences are MNHEY and SMNVEV (reference sequence). The data originate from a study of metastatic and nonmetastatic thyroid tumors. The source material was blood. The chain joins TRBV27 to TRBJ1-1; tentative D call: TRBD1 (6 bases). This TCR came from a female donor with papillary thyroid cancer or a benign thyroid nodule (not recorded which). Some clones in this sample may be carry-over from other donors' samples. The CDR3 spells CASSLSGAGNTEAFF. DNA of the CDR3: TGTGCCAGCAGTTTATCGGGGGCTGGGAACACTGAAGCTTTCTTT.